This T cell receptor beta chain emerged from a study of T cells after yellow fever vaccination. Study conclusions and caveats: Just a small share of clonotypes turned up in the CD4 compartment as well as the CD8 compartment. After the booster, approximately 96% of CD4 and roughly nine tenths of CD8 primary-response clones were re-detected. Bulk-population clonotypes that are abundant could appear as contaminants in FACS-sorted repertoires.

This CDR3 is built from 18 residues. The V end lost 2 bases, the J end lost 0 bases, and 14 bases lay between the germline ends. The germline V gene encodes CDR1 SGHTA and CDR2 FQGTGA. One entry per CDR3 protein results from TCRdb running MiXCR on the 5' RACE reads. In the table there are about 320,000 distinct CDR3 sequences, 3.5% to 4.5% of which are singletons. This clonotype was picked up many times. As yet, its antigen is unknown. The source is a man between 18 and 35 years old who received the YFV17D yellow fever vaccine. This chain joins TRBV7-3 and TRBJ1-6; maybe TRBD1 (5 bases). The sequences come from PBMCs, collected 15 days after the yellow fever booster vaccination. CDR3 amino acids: CASSLAGPGSSYNSPLHF. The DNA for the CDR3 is TGTGCCAGCAGCTTAGCGGGCCCAGGGAGCTCCTATAATTCACCCCTCCACTTT.